A single sample is the source of the 13 T cell receptor beta chains below, sequenced in a study of T-cell reconstitution after alpha-beta-depleted transplantation in children. The authors prepared the TCRbeta library with unique molecular identifiers. TCRdb fed the PCR reads into MiXCR, producing one record per CDR3 protein. The repertoire consists of just over 200,000 distinct CDR3 sequences, with around 8.4% occurring once and the leading ten covering about a third. The source material was PBMCs, mostly from graft donor cells, sampled 360 days after TCRalphabeta/CD19-depleted stem cell transplant. These receptors were taken from a male patient aged 2-9 years who had a stem cell transplant for acute myeloid leukemia, so the T cells may come from the graft donor.

The chain uses TRBV5-1 and TRBJ2-7, with TRBD1 matching over 7 bases. The CDR3 sequence is 15 residues long. Germline V gene lookup returns CDR1 SGHRS and CDR2 YFSETQ. The trim removed 4 bases at V and 0 bases at J, leaving 7 bases unmatched. The CDR3 sequence: CASSQTGTTSYEQYF. In nucleotides, the CDR3 is TGCGCCAGCAGCCAGACAGGGACAACCTCCTACGAGCAGTACTTC.

This clonotype was recorded at least ten times. This chain uses TRBV7-3 with TRBJ2-1; 7 positions agree with TRBD1. This CDR3 is 14 amino acids long. With 3 bases clipped from V and 4 bases from J, the junction kept 3 bases outside the gene matches. Germline assignment: CDR1 SGHTA and CDR2 FQGTGA. CDR3 sequence: CASSLGTDYNEQFF. As DNA, the CDR3 is TGTGCCAGCAGCTTGGGGACAGATTACAATGAGCAGTTCTTC.

This clonotype showed up many times. The chain's CDR3 is CASSLKSPNPVNTEAFF. The CDR3 DNA reads as TGCGCCAGCAGCCTGAAGAGCCCCAACCCAGTGAACACTGAAGCTTTCTTT. The genes are TRBV4-1 and TRBJ1-1; unclear D gene. The V gene's germline CDR1 is MGHRA and CDR2 YSYEKL. The CDR3 sequence is 17 residues long. The ends were cut back, 4 bases at V and 0 bases at J, with 18 bases in the middle.

This sequence joins TRBV10-3 and TRBJ2-7, with D possibly matching TRBD2 (5 bases). Trimming cost V 8 bases and J 6 bases, with 14 bases left between them. Germline V gene data show CDR1 as ENHRY and CDR2 as SYGVKD. The CDR3 length is 12 residues. For the CDR3, the DNA is TGTGCCATCGGTGTCGGCGGGCGCGAGCAGTACGTC. Amino acid sequence: CAIGVGGREQYV.

This clonotype was seen repeatedly, ten times or more. The rearrangement uses TRBV12-3 or TRBV12-4 and TRBJ1-5; D gene ambiguous. This CDR3 is 12 amino acids long. V gave up 8 bases and J gave up 6 bases, with 11 bases separating them. CDR3 sequence reads: CASAPLPQPQHF. CDR3 in DNA: TGTGCCAGCGCACCACTCCCTCAGCCCCAGCATTTT.

This clonotype was seen repeatedly, ten times or more. This rearrangement joins TRBV7-3 to TRBJ2-3; D uncertain. Germline loops: CDR1 SGHTA, CDR2 FQGTGA. The CDR3 consists of 13 residues. The V gene lost 6 bases and the J gene lost 1 base, with 8 bases spanning the gap. CDR3 in DNA: TGTGCCAGCAGTCCAAAGGGCACAGATACGCAGTATTTT. Its protein is CASSPKGTDTQYF. The whole variable domain, remainder taken from reference TRBV7-3 and TRBJ2-3, is GAGVSQTPSNKVTEKGKYVELRCDPISGHTALYWYRQSLGQGPEFLIYFQGTGAADDSGLPNDRFFAVRPEGSVSTLKIQRTERGDSAVYLCASSPKGTDTQYFGPGTRLTVL.

This clonotype was seen ten or more times. V gene TRBV28 combines with J gene TRBJ2-5; D gene uncertain. Trimming stripped 10 bases from V and 3 bases from J, with 15 bases between. The CDR3 totals 13 residues. Germline assignment: CDR1 MDHEN and CDR2 SYDVKM. CDR3: CATSLAIKETQYF. CDR3 in DNA: TGTGCCACCTCCCTGGCGATTAAAGAGACCCAGTACTTC.

In its sample, this clonotype was seen a few times. This chain connects TRBV7-2 to TRBJ2-3, with a weak D call TRBD1 (5 bases). Germline V CDR1 and CDR2: SGHTA, FQGNSA. Trimming removed 5 bases at V and 3 bases at J, with 12 bases between. This CDR3 comprises 14 residues. The CDR3 nucleotides read TGTGCCAGCAGCACATCACAGGCGACAGATACGCAGTATTTT. Translation gives CASSTSQATDTQYF. The whole variable domain, remainder taken from reference TRBV7-2 and TRBJ2-3, is GAGVSQSPSNKVTEKGKDVELRCDPISGHTALYWYRQSLGQGLEFLIYFQGNSAPDKSGLPSDRFSAERTGGSVSTLTIQRTQQEDSAVYLCASSTSQATDTQYFGPGTRLTVL.

This chain uses TRBV11-2 with TRBJ1-1; TRBD1 matches at 8 bases. The CDR3 covers 16 residues. CDR1 and CDR2 (germline): SGHAT, FQNNGV. Unmatched junction bases numbered 5, after V lost 0 bases and J lost 2 bases. CDR3 protein: CASSLDLDRANTEAFF. CDR3 coding DNA: TGTGCCAGCAGCTTAGATCTGGACAGGGCTAACACTGAAGCTTTCTTT.

This sequence joins TRBV4-2 and TRBJ1-2; D uncertain. The V gene lost 3 bases and the J gene lost 7 bases, with 12 bases spanning the gap. Germline CDR1 LGHNA, CDR2 YNFKEQ. The CDR3 is made up of 13 amino acids. The chain's CDR3 is CASSQPLNGGYTF. CDR3 bases: TGTGCCAGCAGCCAGCCTTTAAATGGTGGCTACACCTTC.

A few counts support this clonotype. The V call is TRBV12-3 or TRBV12-4, the J call TRBJ2-1, with D possibly being TRBD1 or TRBD2 (5 bases each). Trimming shortened V by 6 bases and J by 8 bases, and 14 bases separated the two germline ends. The CDR3 is 13 residues long. The chain's CDR3 is CASSRPREYEQFF. The CDR3 DNA reads TGTGCCAGCAGCCGCCCCAGGGAGTATGAGCAGTTCTTC.

This clonotype was counted many times. The chain carries TRBV5-1 and TRBJ2-5; 7 nucleotides agree with TRBD1. The V segment lost 0 bases and the J segment 2 bases; nucleotides outside the gene matches: 7. This CDR3 is built from 16 residues. Germline assignment: CDR1 SGHRS and CDR2 YFSETQ. This chain's CDR3 is CASSLAPGQAQETQYF. As DNA, the CDR3 is TGCGCCAGCAGCTTGGCCCCCGGACAGGCTCAAGAGACCCAGTACTTC.

The chain joins TRBV5-1 to TRBJ2-7, with 13 positions matching TRBD2. The V and J ends lost 0 bases and 5 bases, in that order; junction bases with no gene match: 8. This CDR3 region has 17 residues. CDR1 SGHRS and CDR2 YFSETQ come from the germline V gene. The CDR3 region has the DNA TGCGCCAGCAGCTTGGTCCAGACTAGCGGGAGGAAGAACGAGCAGTACTTC. It codes for CASSLVQTSGRKNEQYF.